The entry below describes one TCR beta chain. These data come from a study of T cell changes during pregnancy in multiple sclerosis. After removal of 6 bases from V and 1 base from J, the junction contained 2 bases not matched to a gene. The CDR3 spans 13 residues. CDR1 and CDR2 (germline): SGHVS, FNYEAQ. Profiling relied on immunoSEQ multiplex PCR, and the TCRdb table lists in-frame clones only, not all of them. The table lists about 55,000 clones, about 94% of them singletons, with under 3% in the top ten. The sequencing here drew on CD8+ T cells from peripheral blood mononuclear cells, taken after pregnancy. J is TRBJ1-1 and V is TRBV7-6; 7 positions agree with TRBD1. This sequence was found in a female donor with multiple sclerosis, enrolled in a pregnancy study. CDR3 bases: TGTGCCAGCAGAGACAGGGAGAACACTGAAGCTTTCTTT. This codes for CASRDRENTEAFF.